The 6 T cell receptor beta chains reported below all come from one sample, sequenced in a study of PD-1 blockade in classical Hodgkin lymphoma. Some clones are missing from TCRdb's copy, which holds only in-frame ones; the method was immunoSEQ multiplex PCR. The top ten hold roughly 5.2% of the sample, which has about 21,000 clones, roughly 90% seen once. As for time point: cycle 4 day 1 (C4D1), after five to seven weeks of nivolumab. Following autologous stem cell transplantation, relapse occurred in every patient, and exposure to brentuximab vedotin varied. The authors enriched CD8+ T cells from thawed PBMCs via magnetic negative selection. The sample consisted of CD8+ T cells from blood, taken before the fourth cycle of nivolumab. The receptor source for this set is a human donor with classical Hodgkin lymphoma.

The chain is built from TRBV7-8 and TRBJ2-1; no firm D call. With 5 bases removed from V and 0 bases from J, the gap between germline ends came to 17 bases. The CDR3 length is 17 residues. CDR1 is SGHVS, CDR2 FQNEAQ, per germline. The CDR3 DNA follows: TGTGCCAGCAGCCCCACACCTGCGGTTACCTCCTACAATGAGCAGTTCTTC. Translation gives CASSPTPAVTSYNEQFF. Full variable domain (rest looked up from reference TRBV7-8 and TRBJ2-1): GAGVSQSPRYKVAKRGQDVALRCDPISGHVSLFWYQQALGQGPEFLTYFQNEAQLDKSGLPSDRFFAERPEGSVSTLKIQRTQQEDSAVYLCASSPTPAVTSYNEQFFGPGTRLTVL.

The chain links TRBV6-4 to TRBJ2-2, with D maybe TRBD2 (5 bases). Trimming cost V 1 base and J 3 bases, with 15 bases left between them. Germline lookup yields CDR1 MRHNA and CDR2 SNTAGT. The CDR3 extends over 17 amino acids. CDR3 nucleotides: TGTGCCAGCAGTGACTGGCTTGCCGGGAACTACACCGGGGAGCTGTTTTTT. Protein product: CASSDWLAGNYTGELFF.

This chain uses TRBV23-1 with TRBJ2-6, with D perhaps TRBD2 (6 bases). TRBV23-1 is marked as an open reading frame, function uncertain. This CDR3 comprises 20 residues. V lost 6 bases to trimming and J lost 4 bases, with 28 bases between them. CDR3 amino acids: CASSLRPGVKDSCGANVLTF. The DNA of the CDR3 is TGCGCCAGCAGCTTAAGACCGGGAGTTAAGGACTCGTGCGGGGCCAACGTCCTGACTTTC.

CDR3 coding DNA: TGTGCCAGCAGCGCCGGGACCCTCTCTGGAAACACCATATATTTT. Translated, it gives CASSAGTLSGNTIYF. The V gene is TRBV6-1, the J gene TRBJ1-3; maybe TRBD1 (5 bases). This CDR3 spans 15 amino acids. Trimming shortened V by 6 bases and J by 0 bases, and 12 bases separated the two germline ends. Germline lookup yields CDR1 MNHNS and CDR2 SASEGT.

CDR3 residues: CSARTFYEQYF. The CDR3 DNA is TGCAGTGCCCGGACCTTCTACGAGCAGTACTTC. The J gene is TRBJ2-7, the V gene TRBV20-1; D unclear. Germline V CDR1 and CDR2: DFQATT, SNEGSKA (reference sequence). Trimming left V 6 bases short and J 3 bases short, with 9 bases between. The CDR3 covers 11 residues.

This chain connects TRBV6-5 to TRBJ1-5, with no clear D. This CDR3 contains 15 residues. Germline CDR1 and CDR2: MNHEY and SVGAGI. Trimming removed 6 bases at V and 0 bases at J, with 12 bases between. The CDR3 nucleotides are TGTGCCAGCAGATTTCGGGCAGATAGCAATCAGCCCCAGCATTTT. Translating gives CASRFRADSNQPQHF.